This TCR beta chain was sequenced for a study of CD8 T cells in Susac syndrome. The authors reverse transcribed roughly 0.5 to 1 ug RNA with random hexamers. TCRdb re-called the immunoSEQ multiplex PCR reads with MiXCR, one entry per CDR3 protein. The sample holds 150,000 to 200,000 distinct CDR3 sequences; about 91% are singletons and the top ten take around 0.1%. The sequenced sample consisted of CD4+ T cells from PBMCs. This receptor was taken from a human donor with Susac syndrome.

The CDR3 nucleotides read TGTGCCAGCACCTATGGCGGACAGGGCTTCTCTGGGGCCAACGTCCTGACTTTC. It codes for CASTYGGQGFSGANVLTF. The chain employs TRBV6-2 or TRBV6-3 and TRBJ2-6, with TRBD1 matching over 8 bases. The junction had 11 bases not matched to a gene; V was cut back by 7 bases and J by 0 bases. In germline, CDR1 is MNHEY, CDR2 SVGEGT. The CDR3 sequence is 18 residues long.